The 18 T cell receptor beta chains below come from one sample, sequenced in a study of blood T cell repertoires in COVID-19. Clones were read by immunoSEQ multiplex PCR, and TCRdb kept only the in-frame ones, dropping some. Of approximately 200,000 clones in the sample, about nine tenths were seen once. The source material was peripheral blood. These receptors were obtained from a man between 65 and 80 years old with acute or convalescent COVID-19.

This chain uses TRBV20-1 with TRBJ2-3, with 15 positions matching TRBD2. Trimming removed 3 bases from V and 4 bases from J; junction bases left unmatched: 14. The CDR3 is 19 residues long. Looked up from germline, CDR1 is DFQATT and CDR2 is SNEGSKA (reference sequence). This CDR3 reads CSASSGWTSGRARADTQYF. The CDR3 DNA sequence: TGCAGTGCTAGTTCGGGTTGGACTAGCGGGAGGGCCAGGGCAGATACGCAGTATTTT.

The rearrangement joins TRBV27 to TRBJ2-3, with TRBD2 as a possible D gene (6 bases). Germline values: CDR1 MNHEY, CDR2 SMNVEV (reference sequence). CDR3 length equals 15 residues. V gave up 5 bases and J gave up 2 bases, with 14 bases separating them. CDR3 amino acids: CASSIRDFHTDTQYF. The CDR3, as DNA: TGTGCCAGCAGTATCCGGGACTTCCACACAGATACGCAGTATTTT.

In the case of this clone: This may come from a read error, since a much larger clone is one base off. This chain joins TRBV7-9 and TRBJ2-7; 7 bases are shared with TRBD1. The germline V gene has CDR1 SEHNR and CDR2 FQNEAQ (reference sequence). The CDR3 consists of 13 residues. Germline trimming cut 4 bases from V and 2 bases from J; bases unmatched to any gene: 2. For the CDR3, the DNA is TGTGCCAGCAGCTGGGGACAGACCTACGAGCAGTACTTC. This sequence encodes CASSWGQTYEQYF. Looking up the rest from reference TRBV7-9 and TRBJ2-7 gives the full variable domain: DTGVSQNPRHKITKRGQNVTFRCDPISEHNRLYWYRQTLGQGPEFLTYFQNEAQLEKSRLLSDRFSAERPKGSFSTLEIQRTEQGDSAMYLCASSWGQTYEQYFGPGTRLTVT.

CDR3 in DNA: TGTGCCATCAGTACAGGGGTAGTCACTGAAGCTTTCTTT. It is translated as CAISTGVVTEAFF. The chain employs TRBV10-3 and TRBJ1-1; 7 nucleotides align to TRBD1. Germline-derived CDR1 and CDR2 are ENHRY and SYGVKD. There are 13 residues in the CDR3. V shed 5 bases and J 4 bases; nucleotides not matched to a gene: 4.

This clone was found a few times. V gene TRBV7-2 combines with J gene TRBJ1-6; D unclear. The CDR3 loop spans 17 amino acids. Germline assignment: CDR1 SGHTA and CDR2 FQGNSA. The V end lost 1 base, the J end lost 0 bases, and 10 bases lay between the germline ends. Here the CDR3 DNA reads TGTGCCAGCAGCTTAGATAGAAGAAACTCCTATAATTCACCCCTCCACTTT. Translation gives CASSLDRRNSYNSPLHF.

This clone was detected only a few times. This chain uses TRBV7-9 with TRBJ1-4, with 7 bases aligning to TRBD1. V trimming: 8 bases; J trimming: 0 bases; junction bases outside the gene matches: 9. This CDR3 spans 16 amino acids. Germline assignment: CDR1 SEHNR and CDR2 FQNEAQ (reference sequence). DNA for the CDR3: TGTGCCAGCTCAACCGGGACAGTCGCAACTAATGAAAAACTGTTTTTT. It encodes CASSTGTVATNEKLFF.

The V and J genes are TRBV29-1 and TRBJ1-1, with a possible D match to TRBD1 (5 bases). V dropped 0 bases and J dropped 7 bases, with 9 bases sitting between them. This CDR3 contains 12 residues. Germline lookup yields CDR1 SQVTM and CDR2 ANQGSEA. The CDR3 protein is CSVEEGRGEAFF. In DNA form, the CDR3 reads TGCAGCGTTGAAGAGGGGAGGGGTGAAGCTTTCTTT.

This clone was detected only a few times. V is TRBV18 and J is TRBJ2-7; weak D call: TRBD2 (5 bases). Germline V gene data show CDR1 as KGHSH and CDR2 as LQKENI. V lost 6 bases to trimming and J lost 7 bases, with 22 bases between them. This CDR3 contains 15 residues. CDR3 sequence reads: CASSPNPGIQGEQYF. CDR3 bases: TGTGCCAGCTCGCCGAACCCCGGGATTCAAGGGGAGCAGTACTTC. The whole variable domain, remainder taken from reference TRBV18 and TRBJ2-7, is NAGVMQNPRHLVRRRGQEARLRCSPMKGHSHVYWYRQLPEEGLKFMVYLQKENIIDESGMPKERFSAEFPKEGPSILRIQQVVRGDSAAYFCASSPNPGIQGEQYFGPGTRLTVT.

The V call is TRBV9, the J call TRBJ2-1; 11 bases are a match to TRBD2. The CDR3 contains 15 residues. Per germline, CDR1 SGDLS and CDR2 YYNGEE. The V gene end was trimmed by 4 bases and the J gene end by 2 bases; junction bases not matched to a gene: 2. Here the CDR3 reads CASSPLAGAYNEQFF. DNA for the CDR3: TGTGCCAGCAGCCCACTAGCGGGGGCCTACAATGAGCAGTTCTTC.

The rearrangement links TRBV6-6 to TRBJ2-7, with no clear D. Germline assignment: CDR1 MNHNY and CDR2 SVGAGI (reference sequence). V dropped 5 bases and J dropped 1 base, with 9 bases sitting between them. CDR3 length: 13 residues. The CDR3 nucleotides read TGTGCCAGCAGTCCGACACCGTCCTACGAGCAGTACTTC. Its translation: CASSPTPSYEQYF.

The V gene is TRBV19, the J gene TRBJ2-1, with TRBD2 identical over 10 bases. This CDR3 region has 16 residues. The germline gives CDR1 LNHDA, CDR2 SQIVND (reference sequence). V gave up 4 bases and J gave up 3 bases; unmatched junction bases: 6. CDR3 in DNA: TGTGCCAGTAGTAACCAACGACTAGCGGGCTACAATGAGCAGTTCTTC. It encodes CASSNQRLAGYNEQFF.

CDR3 protein: CASSSRGQDSYEQYF. The CDR3 DNA sequence: TGTGCCAGCAGTTCACGCGGACAGGACTCCTACGAGCAGTACTTC. This sequence joins TRBV28 and TRBJ2-7; 7 positions match TRBD1. The CDR3 loop spans 15 amino acids. V lost 4 bases to trimming and J lost 0 bases; unmatched junction nucleotides: 6. Germline V gene sequence: CDR1 MDHEN, CDR2 SYDVKM.

The chain has TRBV12-3 or TRBV12-4 and TRBJ1-1, with a tentative D call TRBD1 (5 bases). V gave up 4 bases and J gave up 9 bases, with 12 bases separating them. CDR3 length equals 12 residues. The CDR3 sequence: CASSWDREKAFF. As DNA, the CDR3 is TGTGCCAGCAGTTGGGACCGGGAGAAAGCTTTCTTT.

The gene calls are TRBV19 and TRBJ2-6; possible D gene TRBD1, 6 bases. Trimming took 3 bases from V and 0 from J, leaving 9 bases between them. Looked up from germline, CDR1 is LNHDA and CDR2 is SQIVND (reference sequence). The CDR3 runs to 16 residues. CDR3 sequence (DNA): TGTGCCAGTAGTATCCGACAGGACTCTGGGGCCAACGTCCTGACTTTC. Its protein product is CASSIRQDSGANVLTF.

The rearrangement uses TRBV3-1 (or the pseudogene TRBV3-2) and TRBJ2-2, with D maybe TRBD1 (6 bases). CDR3 length equals 16 residues. V was shortened by 6 bases and J by 5 bases, with 19 bases between the two germline ends. CDR1 and CDR2 (germline): LGHDT, YNNKEL (reference sequence). CDR3 nucleotide sequence: TGTGCCAGCAGGGCAGGGTCCCAGGGGACGACCGGGGAGCTGTTTTTT. Translating gives CASRAGSQGTTGELFF.

The chain employs TRBV5-4 and TRBJ1-1; 8 positions agree with TRBD1. The junction had 11 bases not matched to a gene; V was cut back by 3 bases and J by 1 base. Germline V lookup: CDR1 SGHNT, CDR2 YYREEE (reference sequence). The CDR3 is 17 residues long. CDR3 nucleotide sequence: TGTGCCAGCAGCTACGGACAGGGTTTGATTGGGAACACTGAAGCTTTCTTT. Its protein is CASSYGQGLIGNTEAFF.

The chain employs TRBV3-1 (or the pseudogene TRBV3-2) and TRBJ1-5; 8 bases are shared with TRBD1. The V and J ends lost 4 bases and 1 base, in that order; junction bases with no gene match: 6. From germline, CDR1 is LGHDT and CDR2 YNNKEL (reference sequence). This CDR3 has 16 residues. The CDR3: CASSLTWTGSNQPQHF. The DNA of the CDR3 is TGTGCCAGCAGCCTCACCTGGACAGGGAGCAATCAGCCCCAGCATTTT.

For the CDR3, the DNA is TGTGCCGGCGGAGGGCAGAACTATGGCTACACCTTC. Its translation is CAGGGQNYGYTF. The rearrangement joins TRBV6-5 to TRBJ1-2; D is unresolved. Germline V gives CDR1 MNHEY, CDR2 SVGAGI. The CDR3 extends over 12 amino acids. V gave up 11 bases and J gave up 2 bases, with 12 bases separating them.